Listed below are T cell receptor beta chains from one sample, sequenced in a study of cytomegalovirus exposure and HLA in healthy donors. Method: immunoSEQ multiplex PCR; TCRdb's copy keeps in-frame clones and lacks some. The sample yields around 400,000 clones, 86% seen once. Sequencing was performed on PBMCs. These TCRs come from a young woman in good health and CMV-seronegative. Both conserved end residues are part of each CDR3.

V gene	CDR3 protein
TRBV27	CASSAPGQRYEQYF
TRBV6-1	CASSDRGWTDTQYF
TRBV6-5	CASSFLGQGAYGYTF
TRBV23-1	CASSQSERDTEAFF
TRBV6-1	CASSEFPPELTGQNEKLFF
TRBV7-6	CASSSWREVNEQFF
TRBV5-1	CASSFQPGGVSGNTIYF
TRBV28	CASSLSQGAGETQYF
TRBV19	CATHQKTSGTYEQYF
TRBV4-2	CASSHPDGTVNYEQYF
TRBV7-6	CASSSAWRLAGANEQFF
TRBV6-5	CASSYSNRGFYEQYF
TRBV7-8	CASSAREGHYEQYF
TRBV4-1	CASSHTTSGNLNEQFF
TRBV6-6	CASSSGTGFPYEQYF
TRBV6-1	CASTATGFYGYTF
TRBV7-6	CASSLARQGNNEQFF
TRBV7-9	CASSFGVGEQYF
TRBV10-3	CAISESSSVQPQHF
TRBV30	CAWSVLAGVGDTQYF
TRBV28	CASSPPTGQETQYF
TRBV27	CASSLYSINEQFF
TRBV27	CASSLAGGSNTGELFF
TRBV9	CASSPTGQGGTEAFF
TRBV28	CASSLGQGFTDTQYF
TRBV30	CAWNKDRAWDEAFF
TRBV6-5	CASRRGLSYGYTF
TRBV27	CASRSQGLTNEKLFF
TRBV15	CATSRDTGVGGNTIYF
TRBV27	CASRSGGAYNEQFF
TRBV5-6	CASSSRGEGDTGELFF
TRBV19	CASSIGQGPGELFF
TRBV6-1	CASSGTPGYNSPLHF
TRBV18	CASSQTGSGYGYTF
TRBV5-1	CASSLGKGTAETQYF
TRBV28	CASRTQGPNQPQHF
TRBV7-8	CASSAARGVTGELFF
TRBV2	CASKGPGRTGELFF
TRBV14	CASSREGVTEAFF
TRBV4-2	CASSHDHLRLDWDTDTQYF
TRBV2	CASTGGLARQTQYF